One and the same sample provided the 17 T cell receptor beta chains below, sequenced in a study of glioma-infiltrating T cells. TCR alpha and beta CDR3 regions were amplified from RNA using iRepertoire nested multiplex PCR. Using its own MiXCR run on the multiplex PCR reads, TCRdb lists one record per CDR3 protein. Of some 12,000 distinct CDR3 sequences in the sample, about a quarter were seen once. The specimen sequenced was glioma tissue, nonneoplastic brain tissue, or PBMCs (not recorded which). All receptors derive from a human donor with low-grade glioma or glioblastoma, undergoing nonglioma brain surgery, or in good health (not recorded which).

This CDR3 reads CASSAAGRTDTQYF. The CDR3 nucleotides are TGCGCCAGCAGCGCCGCGGGTCGCACAGATACGCAGTATTTT. The chain couples TRBV5-1 to TRBJ2-3; D may be TRBD2 (5 bases). The CDR3 consists of 14 residues. V was trimmed by 4 bases and J by 1 base, leaving 10 bases between them. Germline loops: CDR1 SGHRS, CDR2 YFSETQ.

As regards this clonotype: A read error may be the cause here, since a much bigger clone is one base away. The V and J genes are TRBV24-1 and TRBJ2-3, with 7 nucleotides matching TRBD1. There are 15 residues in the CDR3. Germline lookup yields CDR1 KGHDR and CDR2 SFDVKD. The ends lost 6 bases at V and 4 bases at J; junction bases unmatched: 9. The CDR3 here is CATSPGQTDADTQYF. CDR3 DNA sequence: TGTGCCACCAGTCCGGGACAGACTGACGCAGATACGCAGTATTTT.

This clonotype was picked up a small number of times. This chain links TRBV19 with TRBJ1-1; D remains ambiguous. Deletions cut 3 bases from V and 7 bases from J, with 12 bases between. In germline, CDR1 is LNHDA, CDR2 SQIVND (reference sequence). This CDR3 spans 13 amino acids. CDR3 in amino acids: CASSMGRWNEAFF. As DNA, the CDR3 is TGTGCCAGTAGTATGGGCAGGTGGAATGAAGCTTTCTTT.

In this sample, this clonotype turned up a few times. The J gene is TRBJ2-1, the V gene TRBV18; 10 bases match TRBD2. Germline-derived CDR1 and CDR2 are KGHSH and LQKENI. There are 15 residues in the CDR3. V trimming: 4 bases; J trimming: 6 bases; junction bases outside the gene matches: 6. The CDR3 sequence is CASSLAGGYANEQFF. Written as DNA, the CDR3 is TGTGCCAGCTCACTAGCGGGAGGCTACGCCAATGAGCAGTTCTTC.

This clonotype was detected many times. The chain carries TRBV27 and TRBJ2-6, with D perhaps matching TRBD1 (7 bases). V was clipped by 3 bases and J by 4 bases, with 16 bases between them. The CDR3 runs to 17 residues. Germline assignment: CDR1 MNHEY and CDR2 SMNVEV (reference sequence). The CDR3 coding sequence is TGTGCCAGCAGTTTCCAGGGGGGAGGAGCAGGGGCCAACGTCCTGACTTTC. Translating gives CASSFQGGGAGANVLTF. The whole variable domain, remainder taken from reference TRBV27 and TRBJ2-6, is EAQVTQNPRYLITVTGKKLTVTCSQNMNHEYMSWYRQDPGLGLRQIYYSMNVEVTDKGDVPEGYKVSRKEKRNFPLILESPSPNQTSLYFCASSFQGGGAGANVLTFGAGSRLTVL.

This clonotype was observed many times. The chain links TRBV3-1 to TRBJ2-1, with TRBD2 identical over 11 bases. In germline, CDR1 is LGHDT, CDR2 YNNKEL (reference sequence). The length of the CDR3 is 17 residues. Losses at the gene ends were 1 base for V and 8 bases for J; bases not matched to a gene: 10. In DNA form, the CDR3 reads TGTGCCAGCAGCCAAGCTGTAGCGGGAGGGCCTTGGGATGAGCAGTTCTTC. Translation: CASSQAVAGGPWDEQFF.

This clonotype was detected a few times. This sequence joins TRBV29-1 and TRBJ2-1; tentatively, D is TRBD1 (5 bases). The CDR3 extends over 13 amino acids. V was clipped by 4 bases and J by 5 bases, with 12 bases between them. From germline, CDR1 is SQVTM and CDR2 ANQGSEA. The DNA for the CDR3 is TGCAGCGTTGGGGATGGGGCCCACAATGAGCAGTTCTTC. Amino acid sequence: CSVGDGAHNEQFF.

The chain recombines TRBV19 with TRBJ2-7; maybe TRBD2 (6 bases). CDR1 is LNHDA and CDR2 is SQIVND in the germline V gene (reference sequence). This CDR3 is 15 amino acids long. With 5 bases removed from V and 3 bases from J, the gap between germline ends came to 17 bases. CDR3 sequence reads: CASSSSGRGGYEQYF. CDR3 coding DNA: TGTGCCAGTAGTTCGAGCGGAAGGGGAGGCTACGAGCAGTACTTC.

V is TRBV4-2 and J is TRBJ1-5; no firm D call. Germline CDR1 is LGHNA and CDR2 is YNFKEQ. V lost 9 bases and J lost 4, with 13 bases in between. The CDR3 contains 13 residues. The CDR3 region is CARSLSKNQPQHF. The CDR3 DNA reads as TGTGCCAGAAGCTTAAGTAAGAATCAGCCCCAGCATTTT.

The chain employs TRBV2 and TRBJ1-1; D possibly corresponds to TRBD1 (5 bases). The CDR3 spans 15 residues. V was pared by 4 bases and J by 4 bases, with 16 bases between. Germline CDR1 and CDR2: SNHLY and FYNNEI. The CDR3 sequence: CASSGGSGHATEAFF. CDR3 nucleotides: TGTGCCAGCAGTGGAGGCTCAGGACACGCCACTGAAGCTTTCTTT.

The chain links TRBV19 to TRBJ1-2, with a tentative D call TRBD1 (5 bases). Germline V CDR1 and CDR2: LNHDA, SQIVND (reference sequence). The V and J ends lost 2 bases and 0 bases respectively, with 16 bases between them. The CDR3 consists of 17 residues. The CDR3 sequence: CASSIRAETGANYGYTF. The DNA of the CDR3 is TGTGCCAGTAGTATAAGGGCCGAAACAGGAGCTAACTATGGCTACACCTTC.

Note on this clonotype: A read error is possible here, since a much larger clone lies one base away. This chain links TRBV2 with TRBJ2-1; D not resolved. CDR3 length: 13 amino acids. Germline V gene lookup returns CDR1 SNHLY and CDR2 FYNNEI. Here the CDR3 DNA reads TGTGCCAGCAGTGATCTGGGTTACAATGAGCGGTTCTTC. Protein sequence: CASSDLGYNERFF.

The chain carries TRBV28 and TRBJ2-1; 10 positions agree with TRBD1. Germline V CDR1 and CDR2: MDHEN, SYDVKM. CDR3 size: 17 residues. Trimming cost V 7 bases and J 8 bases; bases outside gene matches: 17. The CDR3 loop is CASISKFARTGGDEQFF. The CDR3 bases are TGTGCCAGCATTTCGAAATTTGCCCGGACAGGGGGAGATGAGCAGTTCTTC. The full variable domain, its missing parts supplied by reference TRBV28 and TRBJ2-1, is DVKVTQSSRYLVKRTGEKVFLECVQDMDHENMFWYRQDPGLGLRLIYFSYDVKMKEKGDIPEGYSVSREKKERFSLILESASTNQTSMYLCASISKFARTGGDEQFFGPGTRLTVL.

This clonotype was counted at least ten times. In nucleotides, the CDR3 is TGCAGTGCTACGGGACTTTACAGCTCCTACGAGCAGTACTTC. This gives the protein CSATGLYSSYEQYF. The rearrangement joins TRBV20-1 to TRBJ2-7; D is possibly TRBD2 (6 bases). There are 14 residues in the CDR3. CDR1 and CDR2 (germline): DFQATT, SNEGSKA (reference sequence). Between the trimmed V and J ends, which lost 4 bases and 0 bases, there was a span of 13 bases.

The CDR3 sequence: CASSPLRTTYEQYF. In DNA, the CDR3 is TGTGCCAGCAGTCCCCTTAGGACTACCTACGAGCAGTACTTC. The V call is TRBV2, the J call TRBJ2-7; TRBD2 might be the D (6 bases). The V gene lost 5 bases and the J gene lost 2 bases, with 13 bases spanning the gap. CDR3 size: 14 residues. Per germline, CDR1 SNHLY and CDR2 FYNNEI.

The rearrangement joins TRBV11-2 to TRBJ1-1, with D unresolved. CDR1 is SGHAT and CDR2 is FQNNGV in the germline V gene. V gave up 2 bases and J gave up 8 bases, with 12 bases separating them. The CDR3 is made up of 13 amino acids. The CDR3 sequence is CASSLRPDLEAFF. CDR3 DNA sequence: TGTGCCAGCAGCTTACGGCCGGACCTCGAAGCTTTCTTT.

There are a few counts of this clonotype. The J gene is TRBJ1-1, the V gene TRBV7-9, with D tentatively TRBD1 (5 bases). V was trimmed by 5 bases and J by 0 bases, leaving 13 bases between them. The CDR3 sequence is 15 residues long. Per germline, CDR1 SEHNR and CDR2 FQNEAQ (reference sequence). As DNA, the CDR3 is TGTGCCAGCAGCCCCCCGACAGTCATGAACACTGAAGCTTTCTTT. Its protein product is CASSPPTVMNTEAFF.